This is a list of T cell receptor beta chains from one sample in a study of blood T cell repertoires in COVID-19. Profiled with immunoSEQ multiplex PCR; TCRdb holds only in-frame clones, not every one. The sample carries under 70,000 clones, roughly nine tenths recorded once. Material for sequencing was peripheral blood. Every receptor here comes from an older woman with active or convalescent COVID-19. Both conserved end residues are trimmed from each CDR3. Each record gives: clone size, J gene, V gene, CDR3 protein. Not every row has a clone size; where given, it reads once, few, many or a size class.

.	TRBJ2-7	TRBV10-1	ASSHDSYEQY
.	TRBJ2-3	TRBV7-3	ASSRSGGADTQY
.	TRBJ2-7	TRBV27	ASSSLAGIYEQY
few	TRBJ1-1	TRBV20-1	SASYFSSTEAF
.	TRBJ1-1	TRBV7-3	ASSPGSSGAEAF
.	TRBJ1-1	TRBV20-1	SASHRENTEAF
.	TRBJ1-4	TRBV6-6	ASSWSGVTNEKLF
.	TRBJ1-5	TRBV28	ASNRAGKFQGLNEAQPQH
.	TRBJ1-3	TRBV6-1	ASSEALSSGNTIY
.	TRBJ1-4	TRBV6-5	ASSYRGSEKLF
.	TRBJ1-2	TRBV6-6	ASSRTVKPVQYYGYT
.	TRBJ2-7	TRBV11-2	ASSLGDKTSYEQY
.	TRBJ2-2	TRBV2	ASGGFAGTGELF
.	TRBJ1-6	TRBV20-1	SASRGQGYSPLH